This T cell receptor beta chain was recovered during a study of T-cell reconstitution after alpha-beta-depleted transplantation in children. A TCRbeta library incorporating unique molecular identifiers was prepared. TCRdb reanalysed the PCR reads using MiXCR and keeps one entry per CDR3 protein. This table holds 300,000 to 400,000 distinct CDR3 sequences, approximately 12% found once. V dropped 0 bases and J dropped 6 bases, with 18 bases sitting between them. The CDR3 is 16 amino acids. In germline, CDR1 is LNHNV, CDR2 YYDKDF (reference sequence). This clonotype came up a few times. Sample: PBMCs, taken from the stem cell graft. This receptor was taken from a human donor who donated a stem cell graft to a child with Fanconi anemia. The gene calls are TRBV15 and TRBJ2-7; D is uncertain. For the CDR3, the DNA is TGTGCCACCAGCAGAGATCGAGGTCTACTCCTAGGCGAGCAGTACTTC. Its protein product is CATSRDRGLLLGEQYF.